The 20 T cell receptor beta chains given below trace back to one sample, sequenced in a study of blood T cells in healthy people across ages. Sample-barcoded 5' priming and a J-beta primer mix drove a second PCR of roughly 6 to 12 cycles. TCRdb reprocessed the 5' RACE reads via MiXCR and lists one record per CDR3 protein. Here the sample spans 710,000 or so distinct CDR3 sequences, 20% to 25% being singletons. Sample: blood. The receptors here all came from a man aged 70 or older in good health.

This clonotype was counted between two and nine times. This rearrangement joins TRBV2 to TRBJ1-2; D gene uncertain. The CDR3 runs 12 residues. V dropped 6 bases and J dropped 5 bases, with 10 bases sitting between them. Germline CDR1 is SNHLY and CDR2 is FYNNEI. The CDR3 DNA sequence: TGTGCCAGCAGAGAAACAGAGTATGGCTACACCTTC. It yields the protein CASRETEYGYTF. The full variable domain, completed using reference TRBV2 and TRBJ1-2, is EPEVTQTPSHQVTQMGQEVILRCVPISNHLYFYWYRQILGQKVEFLVSFYNNEISEKSEIFDDQFSVERPDGSNFTLKIRSTKLEDSAMYFCASRETEYGYTFGSGTRLTVV.

In its sample, this clonotype was seen a few times. The chain couples TRBV20-1 to TRBJ2-5; D remains ambiguous. Germline V CDR1 and CDR2: DFQATT, SNEGSKA (reference sequence). Trimming removed 0 bases from V and 1 base from J, with 6 bases in between. This CDR3 spans 13 amino acids. For the CDR3, the DNA is TGCAGTGCTAGAGACCTGGTCCAAGAGACCCAGTACTTC. This sequence encodes CSARDLVQETQYF.

This clonotype occurred a few times. V gene TRBV6-1 combines with J gene TRBJ1-2, with 7 bases lining up with TRBD1. CDR3 size: 14 residues. Germline values: CDR1 MNHNS, CDR2 SASEGT. J gave up 2 bases and V 6 bases, and 6 bases lay outside the gene matches. This CDR3 is CASSPQQGNYGYTF. CDR3 coding DNA: TGTGCCAGCAGCCCGCAACAGGGGAACTATGGCTACACCTTC.

This clonotype has a count of ten or more. V is TRBV12-3 or TRBV12-4 and J is TRBJ2-7; TRBD2 matches at 10 bases. The CDR3 has 15 amino acids. The V and J ends lost 5 bases and 3 bases, in that order; junction bases with no gene match: 7. The CDR3: CASSPPGLANYEQYF. The CDR3 bases are TGTGCCAGCAGTCCTCCGGGACTAGCGAACTACGAGCAGTACTTC.

The rearrangement joins TRBV3-1 to TRBJ2-5, with 12 nucleotides matching TRBD2. The V segment lost 4 bases and the J segment 5 bases; nucleotides outside the gene matches: 8. There are 16 residues in the CDR3. CDR1 and CDR2 (germline): LGHDT, YNNKEL (reference sequence). The CDR3 DNA reads as TGTGCCAGCAGCCCTCAGCTGACTAGCGGGAGTGAGACCCAGTACTTC. Translation: CASSPQLTSGSETQYF.

On this clonotype itself: At one of its ends the junction is not consistent with the germline gene, which may arise from a read error. This rearrangement joins TRBV19 to TRBJ2-7; 8 bases map to TRBD1. Near its end, the DNA agrees better with TRBJ2-1, so the J call may be wrong. In germline, CDR1 is LNHDA, CDR2 SQIVND (reference sequence). This CDR3 region has 17 residues. CDR3 amino acids: CASSITGTGLSYNEQFF. The DNA of the CDR3 is TGTGCCAGTAGTATAACCGGGACAGGACTATCCTACAATGAACAGTTCTTC.

This chain uses TRBV18 with TRBJ2-3; maybe TRBD1 (6 bases). V was trimmed by 6 bases and J by 7 bases, leaving 17 bases between them. This CDR3 is built from 14 residues. Germline CDR1 is KGHSH and CDR2 is LQKENI. CDR3 amino acids: CASSPPTGSNTQYF. The CDR3 coding sequence is TGTGCCAGCTCGCCCCCGACAGGATCAAATACGCAGTATTTT.

The V and J genes are TRBV7-2 and TRBJ2-5; 7 positions agree with TRBD2. The DNA end lines up better with TRBJ2-7; the J call may be wrong. The CDR3 is made up of 15 amino acids. Germline V CDR1 and CDR2: SGHTA, FQGNSA. In nucleotides, the CDR3 is TGTGCCAGCAGCTCCCCGGGACTAATCTCGGGCGAGCAGTACTTC. Translation: CASSSPGLISGEQYF.

This clonotype was counted ten times or more. A junction boundary mismatches the germline segment, possibly from a read error. This chain connects TRBV5-1 to TRBJ2-1; no definite D call. This CDR3 has 15 residues. Germline assignment: CDR1 SGHRS and CDR2 YFSETQ. The chain's CDR3 is CASSLATSSYNEQFF. The CDR3 DNA follows: TGTGCCAGCAGCTTAGCAACTTCTTCCTACAATGAGCAGTTCTTC.

The chain employs TRBV9 and TRBJ2-2, with 7 positions matching TRBD1. Unmatched junction bases numbered 7, after V lost 4 bases and J lost 1 base. The CDR3 consists of 16 residues. Germline assignment: CDR1 SGDLS and CDR2 YYNGEE. CDR3 coding DNA: TGTGCCAGCAGCCCAAACCGACAGGGGAACACCGGGGAGCTGTTTTTT. It translates to CASSPNRQGNTGELFF.

This clonotype has more than one count but fewer than ten. This chain uses TRBV14 with TRBJ2-7, with D unresolved. Germline lookup yields CDR1 SGHDN and CDR2 FVKESK. V shed 3 bases and J shed 6 bases, with 12 bases lying between them. CDR3 length: 13 amino acids. As DNA, the CDR3 is TGTGCCAGCAGCCAGCAGATAAGGGCCGAGCAGTACTTC. Protein: CASSQQIRAEQYF.

The chain uses TRBV24-1 and TRBJ1-5, with D unclear. The germline V gene encodes CDR1 KGHDR and CDR2 SFDVKD. Trimming removed 7 bases at V and 4 bases at J, with 10 bases between. This CDR3 has 13 residues. CDR3 loop: CATRGWGNQPQHF. For the CDR3, the DNA is TGTGCCACCAGGGGCTGGGGAAATCAGCCCCAGCATTTT.

The V gene is TRBV19, the J gene TRBJ2-1, with D possibly matching TRBD1 (5 bases). Trimming took 4 bases from V and 5 from J, leaving 9 bases between them. The CDR3 is 13 residues long. Germline V gene data show CDR1 as LNHDA and CDR2 as SQIVND (reference sequence). DNA of the CDR3: TGTGCCAGTAGTAGGGGCGCCGACAATGAGCAGTTCTTC. Translated, it gives CASSRGADNEQFF.

This clonotype was detected many times. This chain uses TRBV2 with TRBJ2-7, with D possibly being TRBD1 (5 bases). Germline V lookup: CDR1 SNHLY, CDR2 FYNNEI. This CDR3 is built from 13 residues. Trimming removed 5 bases at V and 3 bases at J, with 11 bases between. As DNA, the CDR3 is TGTGCCAGCAGTCCAGGTGACAGCTACGAGCAGTACGTC. It codes for CASSPGDSYEQYV.

This clonotype was seen repeatedly, ten times or more. V is TRBV12-3 or TRBV12-4 and J is TRBJ2-7, with unresolved D. V lost 3 bases and J 2 bases, leaving 2 bases between the germline ends. CDR3 length: 11 residues. The CDR3 DNA reads as TGTGCCAGCAGTTTCGCCTACGAGCAGTACTTC. Protein sequence: CASSFAYEQYF.

This clonotype came up a few times. J is TRBJ2-1 and V is TRBV7-9, with TRBD2 matching over 11 bases. Germline CDR1 SEHNR, CDR2 FQNEAQ (reference sequence). This CDR3 comprises 17 residues. Trimming cost V 0 bases and J 8 bases; bases outside gene matches: 9. The CDR3 here is CASSLAQTSGSSDEQFF. The CDR3 DNA follows: TGTGCCAGCAGCTTAGCCCAAACTAGCGGGAGCTCCGATGAGCAGTTCTTC.

The chain recombines TRBV18 with TRBJ2-7, with 11 bases aligning to TRBD2. This CDR3 region has 15 residues. Unmatched junction bases numbered 2, after V lost 4 bases and J lost 0 bases. The germline V gene has CDR1 KGHSH and CDR2 LQKENI. The CDR3 here is CASSQGTSGSYEQYV. DNA of the CDR3: TGTGCCAGCTCACAAGGGACTAGCGGCTCCTACGAGCAGTACGTC.

This clonotype has a handful of counts. This chain uses TRBV20-1 with TRBJ2-4; D unclear. The ends were cut back, 7 bases at V and 0 bases at J, with 13 bases in the middle. The CDR3 loop spans 14 amino acids. Germline V CDR1 and CDR2: DFQATT, SNEGSKA (reference sequence). Written as DNA, the CDR3 is TGCAGTGGGACGGACCCTATAGCCAAAAACATTCAGTACTTC. Protein product: CSGTDPIAKNIQYF.

This chain joins TRBV6-5 and TRBJ1-1, with D possibly being TRBD1 (5 bases). There are 13 residues in the CDR3. V was cut by 3 bases and J by 5 bases, with 10 bases left in between. Per the germline V gene, CDR1 is MNHEY and CDR2 is SVGAGI. CDR3 in amino acids: CASSYGGITEAFF. The CDR3 nucleotides read TGTGCCAGCAGTTATGGGGGGATAACTGAAGCTTTCTTT.

Concerning this clonotype itself: One junction end does not reproduce the germline sequence, and a read error may be involved. The rearrangement links TRBV5-6 to TRBJ2-7; D uncertain. In germline, CDR1 is SGHDT, CDR2 YYEEEE. This CDR3 comprises 16 residues. CDR3 coding DNA: TGTGCCAGCAGTTTGGCCACTTTACAGAAGACCTACGAGCAGTACTTC. It is translated as CASSLATLQKTYEQYF. Full variable domain (rest looked up from reference TRBV5-6 and TRBJ2-7): DAGVTQSPTHLIKTRGQQVTLRCSPKSGHDTVSWYQQALGQGPQFIFQYYEEEERQRGNFPDRFSGHQFPNYSSELNVNALLLGDSALYLCASSLATLQKTYEQYFGPGTRLTVT.